A selection of T cell receptor beta chains follows, all from one sample in a study of blood T cell repertoires in COVID-19. The method was immunoSEQ multiplex PCR; TCRdb's version includes in-frame clones alone and lacks a portion of them. The sample consists of about 150,000 clones, 87% of them appearing once. The material sequenced was peripheral blood. The source of these receptors is a woman aged 60-75 years with active or convalescent COVID-19. Each CDR3 is given with its conserved first and last residue. The order of the fields is clone size, J gene, D gene, V gene, CDR3 length, CDR3 DNA, CDR3 protein. A D gene is named only where the DNA matches it firmly. For some rows the clone size is stated as once, few or many, or as a class when expanded; others skip it.

. TRBJ2-3 TRBD1 TRBV2 16 TGTGCCAGCACTCAAACTGGACAGGGCGGCACAGATACGCAGTATTTT CASTQTGQGGTDTQYF
. TRBJ2-2 . TRBV9 14 TGTGCCAGCAGCGTAGCTTTGAGCACCGGGGAGCTGTTTTTT CASSVALSTGELFF
. TRBJ2-4 . TRBV9 16 TGTGCCAGCAGCGTAGGAGGGCGGTCTGAGGGAAACATTCAGTACTTC CASSVGGRSEGNIQYF
once TRBJ1-2 TRBD1 TRBV5-6 14 TGTGCCAGCAGCTCTGGGACAGGATCCTATGGCTACACCTTC CASSSGTGSYGYTF
. TRBJ2-3 . TRBV5-8 17 TGTGCCAGCAGCTTGGGGGCTCAGGCGGGGCACACAGATACGCAGTATTTT CASSLGAQAGHTDTQYF
. TRBJ1-2 . TRBV25-1 15 TGTGCCAGCAGTGAGTCATCGGGGAGGGTGGATGGCTACACCTTC CASSESSGRVDGYTF
once TRBJ1-3 TRBD1 TRBV7-6 17 TGTGCCAGCAGCTCATTCCTCGGACAGGGGCCTCCAAACACCATATATTTT CASSSFLGQGPPNTIYF
once TRBJ1-6 TRBD1 TRBV2 17 TGTGCCAGCAGACCCGGGACAGCTAGATCCTATAATTCACCCCTCCACTTT CASRPGTARSYNSPLHF
. TRBJ2-6 . TRBV6-4 15 TGTGCCAGCAGTGAACAAGTCTCTGGGGCCAACGTCCTGACTTTC CASSEQVSGANVLTF
. TRBJ2-7 TRBD2 TRBV12-5 13 TGTGCTAGTGGTTTGGAGCGGGGCAGGTCTGAGTACTTC CASGLERGRSEYF
few TRBJ2-5 TRBD2 TRBV3-1/TRBV3-2 14 TGTGCCAGCAGCCCGTCGGGGGGAAGAGAGACCCAGTACTTC CASSPSGGRETQYF
once TRBJ2-7 TRBD2 TRBV7-2 17 TGTGCCAGCAGCTTAGCCCTTACTAGCGGGGGTATGAGTGAGCAGTACTTC CASSLALTSGGMSEQYF
many TRBJ2-3 . TRBV11-2 17 TGTGCCAGCAGCTTAGATCTGAGGTTCTCTAGCACAGATACGCAGTATTTT CASSLDLRFSSTDTQYF
. TRBJ1-5 TRBD1 TRBV19 16 TGTGCCAGTAGGGGTACAGGGGGCCCAAGCAATCAGCCCCAGCATTTT CASRGTGGPSNQPQHF
. TRBJ1-3 TRBD1 TRBV12-3/TRBV12-4 13 TGTGCCAGCACCAGGGACAGGGGGAACACCATATATTTT CASTRDRGNTIYF
once TRBJ2-7 . TRBV7-2 14 TGTGCCAGCAGCTTAGGCCCCGGACAGTACGAGCAGTACTTC CASSLGPGQYEQYF
few TRBJ2-1 TRBD2 TRBV4-1 16 TGCGCCAGCAGCCGTAGCGGGGGGGCTAACTACAATGAGCAGTTCTTC CASSRSGGANYNEQFF
. TRBJ2-2 TRBD1 TRBV4-3 16 TGCGCCAGCAGCGCGTCCGGGACAGATAACACCGGGGAGCTGTTTTTT CASSASGTDNTGELFF
. TRBJ1-4 . TRBV7-8 16 TGTGCCAGCAGCTTACCCAGGGGCGGGGGCAGGGAAAAACTGTTTTTT CASSLPRGGGREKLFF
once TRBJ1-2 . TRBV30 11 TGTGCCTGGGACCAGGGTTATGGCTACACCTTC CAWDQGYGYTF
. TRBJ2-5 TRBD1 TRBV5-1 15 TGCGCCAGCAGCCCGGGTACCAACAGGGGAGTGACCCAGTACTTC CASSPGTNRGVTQYF
. TRBJ1-6 . TRBV5-1 14 TGCGCCAGCAGCTTGAACAGGGATAATTCACCCCTCCACTTT CASSLNRDNSPLHF
few TRBJ2-3 . TRBV10-1 13 TGCGCCAGCCAGAGGGGGTACACAGATACGCAGTATTTT CASQRGYTDTQYF
. TRBJ1-1 . TRBV7-8 13 TGTGCCAGCAGCGATACAGCGAACACTGAAGCTTTCTTT CASSDTANTEAFF
. TRBJ2-7 . TRBV7-6 13 TGTGCCAGCAGCTCACAGGGACCCGGGGAGCAGTACTTC CASSSQGPGEQYF
. TRBJ1-2 TRBD1 TRBV6-2/TRBV6-3 14 TGTGCCAGCAGTAACGACAGGGGCGACTATGGCTACACCTTC CASSNDRGDYGYTF
. TRBJ2-5 TRBD1 TRBV15 16 TGTGCCACCAGCAGTGGCCAGACAGGGGGCCGGGAGACCCAGTACTTC CATSSGQTGGRETQYF
. TRBJ2-3 TRBD2 TRBV11-2 15 TGTGCCAGCAGCGAGGGGACTACCCGCACAGATACGCAGTATTTT CASSEGTTRTDTQYF
. TRBJ1-5 . TRBV7-2 14 TGTGCCAGCAGCTTAGATCTTTCCAATCAGCCCCAGCATTTT CASSLDLSNQPQHF
few TRBJ1-2 . TRBV19 13 TGTGCCAGTAGTATCTCCGGAGCGGGCAGCTACACCTTC CASSISGAGSYTF
. TRBJ1-6 TRBD1 TRBV7-2 18 TGTGCCAGCAGCTTATTGGCCCCGGGAGTCAGGGGGAACTCACCCCTCCACTTT CASSLLAPGVRGNSPLHF
. TRBJ1-2 TRBD1 TRBV3-1/TRBV3-2 15 TGTGCCAGCAGCCAAGCCGGGACAGGGCCCTATGGCTACACCTTC CASSQAGTGPYGYTF
few TRBJ2-5 . TRBV29-1 14 TGCAGCTTTCGAACTCCAACAGGGTTAAAGACCCAGTACTTC CSFRTPTGLKTQYF
once TRBJ1-2 . TRBV27 14 TGTGCCAGCAGTTTCGCACCTGCGGGCTATGGCTACACCTTC CASSFAPAGYGYTF
. TRBJ2-1 TRBD2 TRBV7-9 18 TGTGCCAGCAGCACCCACCGACTTGGCGGGGGGGACTACAATGAGCAGTTCTTC CASSTHRLGGGDYNEQFF
. TRBJ1-1 . TRBV7-3 13 TGTGCCAGCAGTTATACAGCTAACACTGAAGCTTTCTTT CASSYTANTEAFF
. TRBJ1-2 . TRBV19 15 TGTGCCAGTACCTACAGGGACAAGGGGCTTGGTGGCTACACCTTC CASTYRDKGLGGYTF
. TRBJ2-7 . TRBV6-1 15 TGTGCCAGCAGTGACCCGGACAGAGCCACCTACGAGCAGTACTTC CASSDPDRATYEQYF
. TRBJ1-5 . TRBV19 14 TGTGCCAGTATATCGGCAGGGAGCAATCAGCCCCAGCATTTT CASISAGSNQPQHF
few TRBJ1-1 . TRBV12-5 13 TGTGCTAGTGAAAAGGACAGGAACACTGAAGCTTTCTTT CASEKDRNTEAFF
. TRBJ2-1 TRBD2 TRBV7-2 17 TGTGCCAGCAGCTTACAGGTAGCGGGGGGCCTCTACAATGAGCAGTTCTTC CASSLQVAGGLYNEQFF
. TRBJ1-5 TRBD1 TRBV7-2 16 TGTGCCAGCAGCTTGGGGACAGTAAGTAGCAATCAGCCCCAGCATTTT CASSLGTVSSNQPQHF
. TRBJ1-3 . TRBV30 16 TGTGCCTGGAGTGTCCCAGGGAGGGTCTCTGGAAACACCATATATTTT CAWSVPGRVSGNTIYF
. TRBJ1-2 . TRBV6-5 14 TGTGCCAGCAGTCCCGCCGGGTCGGGTGGCGGCTACACCTTC CASSPAGSGGGYTF
few TRBJ1-3 . TRBV7-9 16 TGTGCCAGCAGCTTTCAGAGGCCTACCTCTGGAAACACCATATATTTT CASSFQRPTSGNTIYF
. TRBJ2-2 . TRBV4-3 16 TGCGCCAGCAGCCAAGTTTGGGAAGCGGCCACCGGGGAGCTGTTTTTT CASSQVWEAATGELFF
. TRBJ2-1 TRBD2 TRBV10-2 15 TGCGCCAGCAGTGAGGGACTAGCGGGGTTCAATGAGCAGTTCTTC CASSEGLAGFNEQFF
. TRBJ1-2 . TRBV5-6 15 TGTGCCAGCAGCTTGGGGCAGTGGGCAGGAAATGGCTACACCTTC CASSLGQWAGNGYTF
. TRBJ2-7 . TRBV5-8 13 TGTGCCAGCAGCTTGGAGGCGGGCTACGAGCAGTACTTC CASSLEAGYEQYF
few TRBJ1-6 . TRBV7-2 17 TGTGCCAGCAGCTTAGAATCCGCAGGGGTCCAGGGTTCACCCCTCCACTTT CASSLESAGVQGSPLHF